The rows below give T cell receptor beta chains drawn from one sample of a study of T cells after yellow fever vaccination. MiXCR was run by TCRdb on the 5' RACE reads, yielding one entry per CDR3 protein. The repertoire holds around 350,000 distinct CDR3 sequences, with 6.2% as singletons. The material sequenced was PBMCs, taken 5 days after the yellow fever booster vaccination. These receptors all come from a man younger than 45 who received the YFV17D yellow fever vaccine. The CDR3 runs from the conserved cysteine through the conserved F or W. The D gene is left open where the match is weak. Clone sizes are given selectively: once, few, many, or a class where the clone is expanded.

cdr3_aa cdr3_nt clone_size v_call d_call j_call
CATRPTGGSHNEQFF TGTGCCACCAGGCCGACAGGGGGGTCCCACAATGAGCAGTTCTTC - TRBV24-1 TRBD1 TRBJ2-1
CATSTSQGTDTQYF TGTGCCACCTCGACTTCTCAGGGGACAGATACGCAGTATTTT few TRBV24-1 - TRBJ2-3
CSARDQGTATAAFF TGCAGTGCTAGAGATCAGGGGACAGCAACGGCAGCTTTCTTT few TRBV20-1 TRBD1 TRBJ1-1
CASRPPLGGLGTQYF TGTGCCAGCAGACCTCCACTCGGTGGGCTCGGGACCCAGTACTTC few TRBV28 - TRBJ2-5
CSAFQGREETQYF TGCAGTGCTTTCCAGGGGCGGGAAGAGACCCAGTACTTC many TRBV20-1 - TRBJ2-5
CSASSFHEYNEKLFF TGCAGTGCTAGTTCCTTCCACGAGTATAATGAAAAACTGTTTTTT few TRBV20-1 - TRBJ1-4
CSASGTSKETQYF TGCAGTGCTAGCGGGACCAGTAAAGAGACCCAGTACTTC - TRBV20-1 - TRBJ2-5
CASSRGTSGSGSYNEQFF TGCGCCAGCAGCCGAGGGACTAGCGGGAGTGGCTCCTACAATGAGCAGTTCTTC many TRBV4-1 TRBD2 TRBJ2-1
CASSYTSTSGELFF TGTGCCAGCAGTTATACGAGTACCAGCGGGGAGCTGTTTTTT - TRBV6-2/TRBV6-3 - TRBJ2-2
CASSQETGSTGELFF TGCGCCAGCAGCCAGGAAACAGGGAGCACCGGGGAGCTGTTTTTT few TRBV4-3 - TRBJ2-2
CASGPPGSSLSYEQYF TGTGCCAGCGGCCCCCCAGGGAGCTCCCTCTCCTACGAGCAGTACTTC - TRBV7-2 - TRBJ2-7
CASSRAGGIDEQFF TGCGCCAGCAGCCGGGCAGGGGGCATCGATGAGCAGTTCTTC many TRBV5-1 TRBD1 TRBJ2-1
CASLRGAGNTIYF TGCGCCAGCTTGAGGGGAGCTGGAAACACCATATATTTT few TRBV10-2 - TRBJ1-3
CAISESGDQPQHF TGTGCCATCAGTGAGTCTGGAGATCAGCCCCAGCATTTT - TRBV10-3 - TRBJ1-5
CASSQMGRQETQYF TGTGCCAGCAGCCAAATGGGCAGACAAGAGACCCAGTACTTC many TRBV7-2 - TRBJ2-5
CAWGGGAEQYF TGTGCCTGGGGTGGCGGGGCCGAGCAGTACTTC few TRBV30 - TRBJ2-7
CSAGTPSSGNTIYF TGCAGCGCCGGGACACCGAGCTCTGGAAACACCATATATTTT - TRBV29-1 - TRBJ1-3
CASSEQGEKLFF TGTGCCAGCAGCGAGCAGGGAGAAAAACTGTTTTTT few TRBV12-3/TRBV12-4 - TRBJ1-4
CASSAGGGPSSYEQYF TGTGCCAGCAGCGCCGGCGGAGGCCCAAGCTCCTACGAGCAGTACTTC many TRBV9 - TRBJ2-7
CASSLGVLETQYF TGTGCCAGCAGCTTAGGGGTGTTAGAGACCCAGTACTTC many TRBV7-8 - TRBJ2-5
CSAIKASGRPVYF TGCAGTGCTATTAAGGCTAGCGGGAGACCGGTATACTTC - TRBV20-1 TRBD2 TRBJ2-5
CASSPPVGSGYTF TGTGCCAGCTCACCACCGGTGGGGTCCGGCTACACCTTC few TRBV18 - TRBJ1-2
CSARQWGGTEAFF TGCAGTGCTAGACAATGGGGCGGAACTGAAGCTTTCTTT - TRBV20-1 - TRBJ1-1
CASSFSGSVYNEQFF TGTGCCAGCAGCTTTAGCGGGAGTGTCTACAATGAGCAGTTCTTC many TRBV7-2 TRBD2 TRBJ2-1
CSAGRGDYGYTF TGCAGTGCTGGGAGGGGGGACTATGGCTACACCTTC few TRBV20-1 - TRBJ1-2
CASRTSGSNEQFF TGTGCCAGTAGGACTAGCGGGTCCAATGAGCAGTTCTTC many TRBV12-3/TRBV12-4 TRBD2 TRBJ2-1
CASSASRDRNTEAFF TGTGCCAGCTCAGCTTCCCGGGACAGGAACACTGAAGCTTTCTTT - TRBV18 TRBD1 TRBJ1-1
CASCPGQFQETQYF TGCGCCAGCTGCCCGGGACAGTTCCAAGAGACCCAGTACTTC - TRBV5-1 TRBD1 TRBJ2-5
CASPQISYEQYF TGTGCCAGCCCCCAGATCTCCTACGAGCAGTACTTC many TRBV7-9 - TRBJ2-7
CATSDGGRYAYNEQFF TGTGCCACCAGTGATGGGGGTCGCTACGCTTACAATGAGCAGTTCTTC few TRBV24-1 - TRBJ2-1
CASRLDYVATWADTQYF TGTGCCAGCAGGTTAGACTACGTGGCAACCTGGGCAGATACGCAGTATTTT few TRBV11-2 - TRBJ2-3
CASSFRFNSPLHF TGTGCCAGCAGTTTCCGGTTTAATTCACCCCTCCACTTT few TRBV27 - TRBJ1-6
CATSNLQGGQETQYF TGTGCCACCAGCAACTTACAGGGAGGCCAAGAGACCCAGTACTTC few TRBV15 - TRBJ2-5
CASSYNQGPSNQPQHF TGTGCCAGCAGTTACAACCAGGGACCCAGCAATCAGCCCCAGCATTTT few TRBV6-2/TRBV6-3 - TRBJ1-5
CASSLSYRETDTQYF TGCGCCAGCAGCTTGTCCTACAGGGAAACAGATACGCAGTATTTT many TRBV5-1 - TRBJ2-3
CASRRGGYSNQPQHF TGTGCCAGCAGGCGCGGGGGTTATAGCAATCAGCCCCAGCATTTT few TRBV27 - TRBJ1-5
CATSPERGTTEAFF TGTGCCACCAGCCCCGAGAGGGGGACCACTGAAGCTTTCTTT many TRBV15 - TRBJ1-1
CASSQVGVSSYNEQFF TGCGCCAGCAGCCAGGTAGGGGTGAGCTCCTACAATGAGCAGTTCTTC - TRBV4-3 - TRBJ2-1
CSAAPLAGVVDTQYF TGCAGTGCCGCACCACTAGCGGGAGTAGTAGATACGCAGTATTTT - TRBV20-1 TRBD2 TRBJ2-3
CASSIGDSPLHF TGCGCCAGCAGCATAGGGGACTCACCCCTCCACTTT many TRBV5-1 - TRBJ1-6
CASSSRGRWETQYF TGTGCCAGTAGTTCCAGGGGCCGGTGGGAGACCCAGTACTTC few TRBV19 - TRBJ2-5
CASSIGLDGNEQFF TGTGCCAGCAGCATAGGACTGGATGGGAATGAGCAGTTCTTC few TRBV5-6 - TRBJ2-1
CASSRGTGAEQYF TGTGCCAGCAGTAGGGGGACTGGGGCCGAGCAGTACTTC few TRBV9 - TRBJ2-7
CASSEQAGANADTQYF TGTGCCAGCAGTGAGCAAGCGGGAGCTAACGCAGATACGCAGTATTTT - TRBV6-4 TRBD2 TRBJ2-3
CASSLAREQGTSYNEQFF TGTGCCAGCAGCTTAGCAAGGGAACAGGGGACTTCCTACAATGAGCAGTTCTTC many TRBV7-9 - TRBJ2-1
CSARDQSGIYEQFF TGCAGTGCTAGAGATCAATCGGGGATATATGAGCAGTTCTTC many TRBV20-1 - TRBJ2-1
CASRPGGTRRHTQYF TGCGCCAGCCGCCCCGGGGGCACTCGGCGCCATACGCAGTATTTT few TRBV5-1 - TRBJ2-3
CASAYYRGVGNQPQHF TGTGCCAGCGCATACTACAGGGGAGTAGGCAATCAGCCCCAGCATTTT many TRBV6-2/TRBV6-3 TRBD1 TRBJ1-5
CTASGYNNEQFF TGCACCGCGAGCGGGTATAACAATGAGCAGTTCTTC - TRBV20-1 - TRBJ2-1
CASSLEGLLGTEAFF TGTGCCAGCAGCTTAGAGGGCCTTCTGGGGACTGAAGCTTTCTTT many TRBV7-9 - TRBJ1-1
CATTEARSYNEQFF TGTGCCACTACGGAGGCCAGGTCCTACAATGAGCAGTTCTTC many TRBV19 - TRBJ2-1
CSVNRGDEQFF TGCAGCGTTAATAGGGGGGATGAGCAGTTCTTC many TRBV29-1 - TRBJ2-1
CSSIGASGRARGYNEQFF TGTTCCAGCATAGGGGCTAGCGGGAGGGCCCGCGGGTACAATGAGCAGTTCTTC - TRBV6-1 TRBD2 TRBJ2-1